Each of the 24 T cell receptor beta chains below was sequenced from the same sample in a study of monozygotic twins with cystic fibrosis. Clones were sequenced by immunoSEQ multiplex PCR, and TCRdb holds only the in-frame ones, with some missing. The data contain under 30,000 clones, roughly 96% of them seen just once; the ten biggest clones take up around 3%. What was sequenced was blood. These receptors were obtained from a girl aged 2 to 10 with cystic fibrosis.

Here the CDR3 DNA reads TGTGCCAGCAGCCTCGTGGGGGGTGCCTACGAGCAGTACTTC. Its translation: CASSLVGGAYEQYF. This rearrangement joins TRBV14 to TRBJ2-7; weak D call: TRBD2 (6 bases). Trimming stripped 4 bases from V and 2 bases from J, with 12 bases between. The CDR3 has 14 residues. In germline, CDR1 is SGHDN, CDR2 FVKESK. Together with reference TRBV14 and TRBJ2-7, the CDR3 gives the full variable domain: EAGVTQFPSHSVIEKGQTVTLRCDPISGHDNLYWYRRVMGKEIKFLLHFVKESKQDESGMPNNRFLAERTGGTYSTLKVQPAELEDSGVYFCASSLVGGAYEQYFGPGTRLTVT.

A single count supports this clone. CDR3 coding DNA: TGTGCCAGCAGCTCCCGGGACAGCTATGGCTACACCTTC. It codes for CASSSRDSYGYTF. The chain uses TRBV11-2 and TRBJ1-2; 7 bases match TRBD1. With V trimmed by 4 bases and J by 4 bases, 3 bases remained unmatched. CDR1 and CDR2 from the germline V gene are SGHAT and FQNNGV. There are 13 residues in the CDR3.

The chain uses TRBV18 and TRBJ2-2; 7 nucleotides align to TRBD1. J was trimmed by 2 bases and V by 1 base; bases with no gene match: 7. Germline assignment: CDR1 KGHSH and CDR2 LQKENI. The CDR3 spans 17 residues. The CDR3 loop reads CASSPRSGGTNTGELFF. In DNA, the CDR3 is TGTGCCAGCTCACCACGGTCAGGGGGAACCAACACCGGGGAGCTGTTTTTT.

The chain carries TRBV27 and TRBJ2-2, with D possibly matching TRBD2 (5 bases). V was trimmed by 6 bases and J by 6 bases, leaving 11 bases between them. CDR1 and CDR2 (germline): MNHEY, SMNVEV (reference sequence). The CDR3 runs 13 residues. The CDR3 DNA is TGTGCCAGCAGCAACGGGATTCCCGGGGAGCTGTTTTTT. Its protein is CASSNGIPGELFF.

The chain has TRBV7-9 and TRBJ2-7; TRBD2 agrees at 13 bases. The CDR3 has 16 residues. V was clipped by 4 bases and J by 7 bases; unmatched bases: 10. The V gene's germline CDR1 is SEHNR and CDR2 FQNEAQ (reference sequence). Here the CDR3 reads CASSSPGTSGTGEQYF. CDR3 coding DNA: TGTGCCAGCAGCTCCCCCGGGACTAGCGGGACGGGGGAGCAGTACTTC.

The chain employs TRBV4-2 and TRBJ2-2, with D possibly called TRBD1 or TRBD2 (5 bases each). The V and J ends lost 6 bases and 1 base respectively, with 12 bases between them. Germline CDR1 reads LGHNA; CDR2 reads YNFKEQ. This CDR3 has 15 residues. CDR3 sequence (DNA): TGTGCCAGCAGGCCCGGGACCCAGAACACCGGGGAGCTGTTTTTT. Translation: CASRPGTQNTGELFF.

This rearrangement joins TRBV4-1 to TRBJ1-2; D call uncertain. This CDR3 is built from 14 residues. Germline-derived CDR1 and CDR2 are MGHRA and YSYEKL. Trimming pared 0 bases from V and 4 bases from J, leaving 9 bases between. The CDR3 protein is CASSQERSFYGYTF. The CDR3 region has the DNA TGCGCCAGCAGCCAAGAGCGCAGCTTCTATGGCTACACCTTC.

The chain carries TRBV6-1 and TRBJ1-1, with 9 nucleotides matching TRBD1. V lost 3 bases and J lost 7; bases outside the gene matches: 9. CDR1 is MNHNS, CDR2 SASEGT, per germline. The CDR3 contains 15 residues. The CDR3 protein is CASSETTGGWDEAFF. The DNA for the CDR3 is TGTGCCAGCAGTGAGACAACAGGGGGCTGGGATGAAGCTTTCTTT.

The chain links TRBV9 to TRBJ2-4; D remains unclear. Germline CDR1 reads SGDLS; CDR2 reads YYNGEE. The CDR3 contains 15 residues. V was shortened by 0 bases and J by 4 bases, with 11 bases between the two germline ends. Written as DNA, the CDR3 is TGTGCCAGCAGCGTAGAGGAGACGGAGAAAAACATTCAGTACTTC. It specifies CASSVEETEKNIQYF.

The chain recombines TRBV7-9 with TRBJ2-1, with 7 bases that match TRBD2. Losses at the gene ends were 6 bases for V and 5 bases for J; bases not matched to a gene: 10. Per the germline V gene, CDR1 is SEHNR and CDR2 is FQNEAQ (reference sequence). CDR3 length: 15 amino acids. CDR3 in DNA: TGTGCCAGCAGGAGCCTCCGGGAGGATCACAATGAGCAGTTCTTC. It codes for CASRSLREDHNEQFF.

The V call is TRBV29-1, the J call TRBJ2-7, with TRBD1 matching 8 bases. Germline CDR1 SQVTM, CDR2 ANQGSEA. V was clipped by 7 bases and J by 5 bases; unmatched bases: 13. The CDR3 has 14 amino acids. CDR3 sequence reads: CSAKSGTGLNEQYF. The CDR3 coding sequence is TGCAGCGCTAAGTCTGGGACAGGACTCAACGAGCAGTACTTC.

The chain carries TRBV5-1 and TRBJ2-5; TRBD1 matches 12 bases. With 4 bases clipped from V and 4 bases from J, the junction kept 8 bases outside the gene matches. The germline V gene encodes CDR1 SGHRS and CDR2 YFSETQ. This CDR3 comprises 16 residues. CDR3 sequence: CASSQVGTGGPETQYF. CDR3 DNA: TGCGCCAGCAGCCAAGTGGGGACAGGGGGCCCAGAGACCCAGTACTTC.

This chain joins TRBV6-1 and TRBJ1-3; D gene ambiguous. This CDR3 has 15 residues. CDR1 is MNHNS and CDR2 is SASEGT in the germline V gene. V gave up 2 bases and J gave up 3 bases, with 11 bases separating them. Written as DNA, the CDR3 is TGTGCCAGCAGTGAATCCGGGTTTGGTGGAAACACCATATATTTT. Translated: CASSESGFGGNTIYF.

The chain couples TRBV30 to TRBJ1-5, with D hard to call. The CDR3 contains 14 residues. V gave up 2 bases and J gave up 9 bases, with 17 bases separating them. Germline V gene data show CDR1 as GTSNPN and CDR2 as SVGIG (reference sequence). Written as DNA, the CDR3 is TGTGCCTGGAGTCCCTCTTTAAGGTGGGCGCCCCAGCATTTT. Amino acids: CAWSPSLRWAPQHF.

The chain carries TRBV29-1 and TRBJ2-6, with D tentatively TRBD1 (5 bases). Between the trimmed V and J ends, which lost 4 bases and 0 bases, there was a span of 19 bases. This CDR3 region has 18 residues. The germline V gene has CDR1 SQVTM and CDR2 ANQGSEA. CDR3 DNA sequence: TGCAGCGTTGCCATACCTTTAGACAGCCCCTCTGGGGCCAACGTCCTGACTTTC. Amino acids: CSVAIPLDSPSGANVLTF. The full variable domain, rest sourced from reference TRBV29-1 and TRBJ2-6, is SAVISQKPSRDICQRGTSLTIQCQVDSQVTMMFWYRQQPGQSLTLIATANQGSEATYESGFVIDKFPISRPNLTFSTLTVSNMSPEDSSIYLCSVAIPLDSPSGANVLTFGAGSRLTVL.

This chain joins TRBV28 and TRBJ1-4; no firm D call. The germline V and J ends were trimmed by 7 bases and 9 bases, with 15 bases remaining between them. This CDR3 has 13 amino acids. CDR1 MDHEN and CDR2 SYDVKM come from the germline V gene. Here the CDR3 reads CASTPGPWKKLFF. In nucleotides, the CDR3 is TGTGCCAGCACCCCGGGTCCGTGGAAAAAACTGTTTTTT.

The V call is TRBV6-5, the J call TRBJ2-3, with D tentatively TRBD2 (6 bases). CDR3 size: 15 residues. The V end was cut by 5 bases, the J end by 7 bases, with 19 bases between. Germline assignment: CDR1 MNHEY and CDR2 SVGAGI. Here the CDR3 DNA reads TGTGCCAGCAGTCCCAAGAGGCGTCGGGGGAATACGCAGTATTTT. This codes for CASSPKRRRGNTQYF.

The chain combines TRBV2 with TRBJ1-5; the D is unclear. This CDR3 comprises 16 residues. The germline gives CDR1 SNHLY, CDR2 FYNNEI. V lost 4 bases and J 1 base, leaving 14 bases between the germline ends. The CDR3: CASSGGGPRSNQPQHF. The CDR3 bases are TGTGCCAGCAGTGGGGGAGGGCCTCGGAGCAATCAGCCCCAGCATTTT.

The chain uses TRBV11-3 and TRBJ2-2; the D gene could be TRBD1 or TRBD2 (5 bases each). Germline V gene lookup returns CDR1 SGHNT and CDR2 YENEEA. This CDR3 is built from 16 residues. With 5 bases removed from V and 1 base from J, the gap between germline ends came to 14 bases. The CDR3 nucleotides read TGTGCCAGCAGCCGATCCGGGACGGTGAACACCGGGGAGCTGTTTTTT. Translation: CASSRSGTVNTGELFF.

The J gene is TRBJ1-1, the V gene TRBV27; no reliable D call. The CDR3 has 18 amino acids. Germline V gene data show CDR1 as MNHEY and CDR2 as SMNVEV (reference sequence). Trimming shortened V by 2 bases and J by 2 bases, and 21 bases separated the two germline ends. Here the CDR3 DNA reads TGTGCCAGCAGTTTACGGGCCCCGCGGAGAGAAATCAACACTGAAGCTTTCTTT. Residues: CASSLRAPRREINTEAFF.

The V and J genes are TRBV27 and TRBJ2-3; TRBD1 might be the D (5 bases). Trimming took off 3 bases at V and 2 bases at J, with 9 bases between the two ends. CDR3 length: 14 residues. Per the germline V gene, CDR1 is MNHEY and CDR2 is SMNVEV (reference sequence). The CDR3, as DNA: TGTGCCAGCAGTTTGGGGCTAGTCACAGATACGCAGTATTTT. This codes for CASSLGLVTDTQYF.

The chain employs TRBV6-5 and TRBJ1-5; 7 bases are a match to TRBD1. This CDR3 is 13 amino acids long. Germline V lookup: CDR1 MNHEY, CDR2 SVGAGI. Germline trimming cut 5 bases from V and 9 bases from J; bases unmatched to any gene: 7. The CDR3: CASSGQAKGPQHF. CDR3 DNA sequence: TGTGCCAGCAGTGGACAGGCGAAGGGGCCCCAGCATTTT.

Sample share makes this clone medium-sized. V usage is TRBV25-1 and J usage is TRBJ2-5; D ambiguous. Trimming left V 5 bases short and J 5 bases short, with 6 bases between. The CDR3 covers 11 residues. CDR1 is MGHDK and CDR2 is SYGVNS in the germline V gene. In nucleotides, the CDR3 is TGTGCCAGCAGTATTAAGGAGACCCAGTACTTC. Translated, it gives CASSIKETQYF.

The chain carries TRBV11-2 and TRBJ2-7; the D gene is possibly TRBD2 (5 bases). Trimming removed 5 bases at V and 7 bases at J, with 12 bases between. This CDR3 contains 12 residues. Germline values: CDR1 SGHAT, CDR2 FQNNGV. The CDR3, as DNA: TGTGCCAGCAGCCTAAGAACGGGGGAGCAGTACTTC. Encoded protein: CASSLRTGEQYF.